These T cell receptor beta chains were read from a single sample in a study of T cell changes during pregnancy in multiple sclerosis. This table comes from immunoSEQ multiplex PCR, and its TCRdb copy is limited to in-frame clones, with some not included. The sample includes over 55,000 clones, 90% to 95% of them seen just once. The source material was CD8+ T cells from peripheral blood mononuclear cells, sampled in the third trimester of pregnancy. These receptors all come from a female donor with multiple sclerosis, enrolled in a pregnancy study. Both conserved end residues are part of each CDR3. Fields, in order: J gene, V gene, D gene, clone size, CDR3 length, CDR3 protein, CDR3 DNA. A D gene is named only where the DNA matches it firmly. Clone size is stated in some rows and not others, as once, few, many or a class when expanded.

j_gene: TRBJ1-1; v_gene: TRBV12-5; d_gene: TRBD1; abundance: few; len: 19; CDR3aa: CASGLVLDRDEKLNTEAFF; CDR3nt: TGTGCTAGTGGTTTGGTACTCGACAGGGACGAAAAGTTGAACACTGAAGCTTTCTTT
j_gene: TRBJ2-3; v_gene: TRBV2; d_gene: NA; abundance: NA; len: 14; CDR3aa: CAYGGPVSTDTQYF; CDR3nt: TGTGCCTATGGGGGCCCAGTTAGCACAGATACGCAGTATTTT
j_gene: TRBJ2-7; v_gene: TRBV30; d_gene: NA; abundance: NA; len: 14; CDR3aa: CAWSPGEYGGEQYF; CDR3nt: TGTGCCTGGAGTCCAGGGGAGTACGGTGGCGAGCAGTACTTC
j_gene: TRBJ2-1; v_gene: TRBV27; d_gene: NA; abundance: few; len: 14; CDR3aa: CASRPRPGLDEQFF; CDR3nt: TGTGCCAGCAGACCAAGGCCAGGGTTAGATGAGCAGTTCTTC
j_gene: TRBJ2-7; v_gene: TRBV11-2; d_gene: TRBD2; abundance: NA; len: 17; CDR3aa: CASSLDLGPSGGYEQYF; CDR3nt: TGTGCCAGCAGCTTAGATTTGGGTCCTAGCGGGGGTTACGAGCAGTACTTC
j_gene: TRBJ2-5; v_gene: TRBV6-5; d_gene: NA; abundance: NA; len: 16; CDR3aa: CASSWGGSGSQETQYF; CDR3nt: TGTGCCAGCAGTTGGGGCGGTAGCGGAAGCCAAGAGACCCAGTACTTC
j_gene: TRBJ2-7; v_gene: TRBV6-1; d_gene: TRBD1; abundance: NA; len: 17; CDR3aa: CASSEGQGTIYVFEQYF; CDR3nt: TGTGCCAGCAGTGAAGGACAGGGAACCATTTACGTCTTCGAGCAGTACTTC
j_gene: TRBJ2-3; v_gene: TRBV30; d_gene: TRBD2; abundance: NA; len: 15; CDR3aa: CAWSLTSGNTDTQYF; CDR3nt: TGTGCCTGGAGTCTGACTAGCGGGAACACAGATACGCAGTATTTT
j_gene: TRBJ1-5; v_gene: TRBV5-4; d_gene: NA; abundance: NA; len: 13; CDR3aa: CASSTGSNQPQHF; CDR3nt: TGTGCCAGCAGCACAGGGAGCAATCAGCCCCAGCATTTT
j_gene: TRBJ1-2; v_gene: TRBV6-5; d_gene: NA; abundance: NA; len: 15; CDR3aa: CASSQRISAYYGYTF; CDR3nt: TGTGCCAGCAGCCAGCGAATTTCTGCCTACTATGGCTACACCTTC
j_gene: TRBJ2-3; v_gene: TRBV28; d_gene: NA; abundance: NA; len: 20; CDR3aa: CASSLMRVGTGGLGEDTQYF; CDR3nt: TGTGCCAGCAGTTTGATGCGGGTTGGTACTGGCGGGTTGGGTGAGGATACGCAGTATTTT
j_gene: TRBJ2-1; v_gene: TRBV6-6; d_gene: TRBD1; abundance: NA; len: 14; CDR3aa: CASSRTGPHNEQFF; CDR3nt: TGTGCCAGCAGTAGGACAGGTCCGCACAATGAGCAGTTCTTC
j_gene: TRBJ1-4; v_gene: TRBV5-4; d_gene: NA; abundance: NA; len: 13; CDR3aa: CASSLWGEAKLFF; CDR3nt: TGTGCCAGCAGCTTGTGGGGGGAGGCGAAACTGTTTTTT
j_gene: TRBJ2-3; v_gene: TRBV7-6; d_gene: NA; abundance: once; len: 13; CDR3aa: CASSGTGADTQYF; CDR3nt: TGTGCCAGCAGCGGTACAGGAGCAGATACGCAGTATTTT
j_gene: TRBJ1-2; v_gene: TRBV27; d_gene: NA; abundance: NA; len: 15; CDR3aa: CASRGRSGANYGYTF; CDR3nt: TGTGCCAGCAGGGGCAGGAGCGGGGCTAACTATGGCTACACCTTC
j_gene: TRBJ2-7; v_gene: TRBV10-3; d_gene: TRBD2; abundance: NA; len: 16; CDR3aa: CAIRAGLRKGSSEQYF; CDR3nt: TGTGCCATCAGAGCGGGACTCCGGAAAGGGTCCTCCGAGCAGTACTTC
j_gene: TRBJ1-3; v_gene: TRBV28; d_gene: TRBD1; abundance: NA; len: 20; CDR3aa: CASSFPSSPGQGGIGNTIYF; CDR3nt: TGTGCCAGCAGTTTCCCAAGCTCCCCGGGACAGGGGGGAATTGGAAACACCATATATTTT
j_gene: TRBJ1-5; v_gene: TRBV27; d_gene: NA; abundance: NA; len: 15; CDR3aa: CASSLRQTFNQPQHF; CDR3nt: TGTGCCAGCAGTTTGAGACAGACGTTCAATCAGCCCCAGCATTTT
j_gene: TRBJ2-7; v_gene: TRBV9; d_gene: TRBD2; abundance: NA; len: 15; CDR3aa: CASSAGTSGTYEQYF; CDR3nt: TGTGCCAGCAGCGCCGGGACTAGCGGAACCTACGAGCAGTACTTC
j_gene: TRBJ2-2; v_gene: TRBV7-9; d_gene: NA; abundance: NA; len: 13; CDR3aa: CASSLLGLVELFF; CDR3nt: TGTGCCAGCAGCCTCTTGGGGCTGGTGGAGCTGTTTTTT
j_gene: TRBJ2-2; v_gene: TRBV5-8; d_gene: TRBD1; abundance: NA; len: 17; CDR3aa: CASSPVQGADFTGELFF; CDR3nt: TGTGCCAGCAGCCCGGTACAGGGGGCAGACTTCACCGGGGAGCTGTTTTTT
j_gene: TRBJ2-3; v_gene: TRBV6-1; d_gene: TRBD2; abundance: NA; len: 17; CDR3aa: CASSVLLAGRVLDTQYF; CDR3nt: TGTGCCAGCAGTGTCCTACTAGCGGGCCGGGTGTTGGATACGCAGTATTTT
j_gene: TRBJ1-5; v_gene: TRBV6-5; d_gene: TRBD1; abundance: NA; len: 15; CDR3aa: CASKMTGASNQPQHF; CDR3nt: TGTGCCAGCAAGATGACAGGGGCTAGCAATCAGCCCCAGCATTTT
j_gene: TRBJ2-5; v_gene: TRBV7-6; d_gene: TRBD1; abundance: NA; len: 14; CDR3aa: CASSRRGGGETQYF; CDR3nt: TGTGCCAGCAGCCGCCGAGGGGGCGGGGAGACCCAGTACTTC
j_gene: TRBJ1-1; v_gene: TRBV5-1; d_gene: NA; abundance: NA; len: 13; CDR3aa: CASSLGASTEAFF; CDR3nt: TGCGCCAGCAGCTTGGGGGCCAGTACTGAAGCTTTCTTT
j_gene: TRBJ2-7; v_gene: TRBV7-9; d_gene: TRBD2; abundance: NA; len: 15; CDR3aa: CASSSSGGTAYEQYF; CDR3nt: TGTGCCAGCAGCTCTAGCGGCGGCACCGCCTACGAGCAGTACTTC
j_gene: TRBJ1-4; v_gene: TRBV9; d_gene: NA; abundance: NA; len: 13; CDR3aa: CASSGKQGAKLFF; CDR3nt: TGTGCCAGCAGCGGAAAACAGGGCGCAAAACTGTTTTTT
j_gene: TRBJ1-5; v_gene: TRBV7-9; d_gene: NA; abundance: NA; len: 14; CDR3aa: CASSSPQANQPQHF; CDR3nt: TGTGCCAGCAGCTCCCCGCAAGCCAATCAGCCCCAGCATTTT
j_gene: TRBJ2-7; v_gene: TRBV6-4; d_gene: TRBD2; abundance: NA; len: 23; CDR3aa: CASSDLAGVSVPGPLPGVDEQYF; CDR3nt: TGTGCCAGCAGTGACTTAGCGGGAGTCTCTGTCCCCGGGCCTCTACCCGGTGTTGACGAGCAGTACTTC
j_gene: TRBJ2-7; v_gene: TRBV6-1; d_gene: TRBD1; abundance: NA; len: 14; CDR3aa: CASSEKGDRHEQYF; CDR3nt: TGTGCCAGCAGTGAAAAGGGGGACAGACACGAGCAGTACTTC
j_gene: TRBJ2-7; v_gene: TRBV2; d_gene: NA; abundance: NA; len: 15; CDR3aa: CASSELWGLGYEQYF; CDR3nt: TGTGCCAGCAGTGAATTATGGGGGCTCGGCTACGAGCAGTACTTC
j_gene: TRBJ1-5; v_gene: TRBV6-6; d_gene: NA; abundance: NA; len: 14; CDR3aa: CASSYGGSNQPQHF; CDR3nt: TGTGCCAGCAGTTACGGGGGGAGCAATCAGCCCCAGCATTTT
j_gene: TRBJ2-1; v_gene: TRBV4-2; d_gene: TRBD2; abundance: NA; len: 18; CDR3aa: CASSQEPSGSSSYNEQFF; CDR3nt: TGTGCCAGCAGCCAAGAACCTAGCGGGAGTAGTTCCTACAATGAGCAGTTCTTC
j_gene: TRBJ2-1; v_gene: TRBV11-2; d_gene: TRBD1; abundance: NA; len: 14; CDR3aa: CASSSGTGQNEQFF; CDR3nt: TGTGCCAGCAGCTCCGGGACAGGGCAAAATGAGCAGTTCTTC
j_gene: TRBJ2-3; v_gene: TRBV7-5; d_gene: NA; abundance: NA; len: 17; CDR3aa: CVRSSAGRERCTDTQYF; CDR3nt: TGTGTCAGAAGCTCAGCCGGACGGGAAAGGTGCACAGATACGCAGTATTTT
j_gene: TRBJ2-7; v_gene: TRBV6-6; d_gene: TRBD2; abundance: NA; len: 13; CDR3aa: CASSYGGRDEQYF; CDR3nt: TGTGCCAGCAGTTACGGCGGGAGAGACGAGCAGTACTTC
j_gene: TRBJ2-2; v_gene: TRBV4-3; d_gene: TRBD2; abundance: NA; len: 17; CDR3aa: CASSPFPSGRADGELFF; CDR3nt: TGCGCCAGCAGCCCTTTCCCTAGCGGGAGGGCCGACGGGGAGCTGTTTTTT
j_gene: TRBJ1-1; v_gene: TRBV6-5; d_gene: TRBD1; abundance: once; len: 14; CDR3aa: CASSLGTGNTEAFF; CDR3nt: TGTGCCAGCAGTTTGGGGACAGGGAACACTGAAGCTTTCTTT
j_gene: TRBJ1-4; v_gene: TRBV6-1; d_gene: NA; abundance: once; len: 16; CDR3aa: CASSEEEGEANEKLFF; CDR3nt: TGTGCCAGCAGTGAAGAGGAAGGAGAGGCTAATGAAAAACTGTTTTTT
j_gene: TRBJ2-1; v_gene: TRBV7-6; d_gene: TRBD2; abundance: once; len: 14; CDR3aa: CASSLVLAGGEQFF; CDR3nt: TGTGCCAGCAGCTTAGTTCTAGCGGGAGGTGAGCAGTTCTTC
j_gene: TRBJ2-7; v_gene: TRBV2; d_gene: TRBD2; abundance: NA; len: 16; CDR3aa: CASRGTSGRASYEQYF; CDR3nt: TGTGCCAGCAGAGGGACTAGCGGGAGGGCCTCCTACGAGCAGTACTTC
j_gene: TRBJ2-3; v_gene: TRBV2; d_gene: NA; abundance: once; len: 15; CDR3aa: CASSDFGAPEDTQYF; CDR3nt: TGTGCCAGCAGTGATTTTGGGGCGCCGGAAGATACGCAGTATTTT
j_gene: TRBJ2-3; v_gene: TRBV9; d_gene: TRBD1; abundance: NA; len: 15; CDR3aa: CASSLQGASTDTQYF; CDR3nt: TGTGCCAGCAGCTTACAGGGGGCTAGCACAGATACGCAGTATTTT
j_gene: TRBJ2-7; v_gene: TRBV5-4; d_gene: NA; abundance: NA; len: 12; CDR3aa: CASSSSSYEQYF; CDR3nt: TGTGCCAGCAGCTCCTCCTCCTACGAGCAGTACTTC
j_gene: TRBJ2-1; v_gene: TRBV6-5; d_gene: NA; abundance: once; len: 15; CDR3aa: CASSYSESPYNEQFF; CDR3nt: TGTGCCAGCAGTTACTCGGAGAGCCCCTACAATGAGCAGTTCTTC